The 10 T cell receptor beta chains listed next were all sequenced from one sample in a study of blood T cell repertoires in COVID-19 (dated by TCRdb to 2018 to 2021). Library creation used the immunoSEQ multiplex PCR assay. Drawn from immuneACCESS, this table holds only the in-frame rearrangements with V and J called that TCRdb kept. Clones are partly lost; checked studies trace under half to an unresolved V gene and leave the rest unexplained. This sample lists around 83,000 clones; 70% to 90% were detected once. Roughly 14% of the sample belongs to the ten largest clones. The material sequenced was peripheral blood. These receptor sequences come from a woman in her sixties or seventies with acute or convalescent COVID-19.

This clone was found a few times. In nucleotides, the CDR3 is TGCGCCAGCAGCATTGGGACAGGGGATGAAAAACTGTTTTTT. Residues: CASSIGTGDEKLFF. This chain links TRBV5-1 with TRBJ1-4, with 10 nucleotides matching TRBD1. The germline gives CDR1 SGHRS, CDR2 YFSETQ. This CDR3 contains 14 residues. V dropped 4 bases and J dropped 6; count of bases not matched to a gene: 3.

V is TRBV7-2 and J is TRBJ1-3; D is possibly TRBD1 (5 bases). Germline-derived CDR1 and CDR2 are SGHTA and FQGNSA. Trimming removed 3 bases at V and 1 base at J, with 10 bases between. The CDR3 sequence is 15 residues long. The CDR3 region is CASSLVYRSGNTIYF. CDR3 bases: TGTGCCAGCAGCTTGGTGTACAGGTCTGGAAACACCATATATTTT.

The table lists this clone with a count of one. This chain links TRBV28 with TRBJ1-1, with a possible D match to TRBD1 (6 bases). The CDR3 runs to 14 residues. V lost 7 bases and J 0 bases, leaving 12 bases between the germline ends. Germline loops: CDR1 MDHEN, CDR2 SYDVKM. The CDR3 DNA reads TGTGCCAGCATGTTGGGGGCTATGAACACTGAAGCTTTCTTT. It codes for CASMLGAMNTEAFF. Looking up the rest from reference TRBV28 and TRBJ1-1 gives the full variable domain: DVKVTQSSRYLVKRTGEKVFLECVQDMDHENMFWYRQDPGLGLRLIYFSYDVKMKEKGDIPEGYSVSREKKERFSLILESASTNQTSMYLCASMLGAMNTEAFFGQGTRLTVV.

In DNA, the CDR3 is TGTGCCAGCATCAGGGCAGCGCAGTCCTACGAGCAGTACGTC. Residues: CASIRAAQSYEQYV. The genes are TRBV2 and TRBJ2-7, with a tentative D call TRBD1 (5 bases). Germline-derived CDR1 and CDR2 are SNHLY and FYNNEI. The V gene lost 7 bases and the J gene lost 1 base, with 14 bases spanning the gap. CDR3 size: 14 residues.

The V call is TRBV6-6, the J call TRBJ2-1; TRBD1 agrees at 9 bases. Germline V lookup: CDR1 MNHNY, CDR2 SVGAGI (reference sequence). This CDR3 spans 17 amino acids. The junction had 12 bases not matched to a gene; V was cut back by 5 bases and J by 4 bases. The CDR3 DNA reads TGTGCCAGCAGTCTTCGAGCCGGACAGGGGATTTACAATGAGCAGTTCTTC. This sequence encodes CASSLRAGQGIYNEQFF.

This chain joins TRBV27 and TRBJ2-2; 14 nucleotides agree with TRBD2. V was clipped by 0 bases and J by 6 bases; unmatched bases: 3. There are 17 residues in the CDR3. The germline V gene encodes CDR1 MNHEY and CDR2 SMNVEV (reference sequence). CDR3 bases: TGTGCCAGCAGTTTATCGGGGACTAGCGGGGGATCCGGGGAGCTGTTTTTT. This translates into CASSLSGTSGGSGELFF.

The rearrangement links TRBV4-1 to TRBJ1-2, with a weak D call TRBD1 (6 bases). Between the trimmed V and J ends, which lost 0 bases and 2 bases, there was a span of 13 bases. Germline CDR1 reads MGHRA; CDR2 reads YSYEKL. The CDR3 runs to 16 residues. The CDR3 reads CASSQENREINYGYTF. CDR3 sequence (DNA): TGCGCCAGCAGCCAAGAAAACAGGGAAATAAACTATGGCTACACCTTC.

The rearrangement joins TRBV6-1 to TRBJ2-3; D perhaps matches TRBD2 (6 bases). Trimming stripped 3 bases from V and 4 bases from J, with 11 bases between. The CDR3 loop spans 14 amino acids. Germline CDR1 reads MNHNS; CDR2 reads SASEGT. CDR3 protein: CASSDARRADTQYF. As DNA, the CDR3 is TGTGCCAGCAGTGATGCCCGGAGGGCAGATACGCAGTATTTT.

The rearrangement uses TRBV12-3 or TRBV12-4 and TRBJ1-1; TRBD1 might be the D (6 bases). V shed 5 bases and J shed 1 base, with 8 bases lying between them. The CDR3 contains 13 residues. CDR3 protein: CASSRQENTEAFF. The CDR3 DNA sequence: TGTGCCAGCAGTCGACAGGAGAACACTGAAGCTTTCTTT.

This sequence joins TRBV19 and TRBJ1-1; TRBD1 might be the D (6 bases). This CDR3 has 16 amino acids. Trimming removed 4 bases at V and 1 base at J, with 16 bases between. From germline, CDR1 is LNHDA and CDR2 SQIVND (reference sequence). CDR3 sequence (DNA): TGTGCCAGTAGTAGCGATCACGACAGGCCGAACACTGAAGCTTTCTTT. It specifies CASSSDHDRPNTEAFF.